This T cell receptor (beta chain) was captured by sequencing in a study of vaccination and CD4 T cells after COVID-19 (dated by TCRdb to between 2021 and 2024). Turning to the overall study: In the convalescent cohort there were six males and four females, among whom were two Hispanic individuals, seven Caucasians, two Asians and one multiracial person. Culture stimuli were overlapping spike peptide pools from SARS-CoV-2 and from the common cold coronaviruses HCoV-NL63, HCoV-OC43 and HCoV-229E. Two doses of either the Pfizer-BioNTech BNT162b2 vaccine (n=8) or the Moderna mRNA-1273 vaccine (n=2) were administered to participants. Post-vaccine blood samples were obtained a median of about 72 days after the second vaccine dose, with a range of roughly 13 to 250 days. In 10 COVID-19 convalescent patients and several infection-naive healthy vaccine recipients, researchers compared the spike-specific CD4+ TCR repertoire from before mRNA vaccination with the repertoire from after. Post-COVID blood samples from convalescent patients were collected a median of around 100 days after diagnosis, with a range of 35 to 161 days. Control cultures received a CEFX viral epitope pool as the positive control, an HIV-1 Nef peptide pool as the negative control, or no peptide.

Points on this clonotype: This receptor's antigen is unknown. No per-base quality is available; no much larger clone lies one base away.

What the treatment or condition label conveys for this sample: approximately nine-day PBMC culture with coronavirus spike peptide pools or control peptides (ViraFEST assay). To expand antigen-specific T cells with peptide pools and then pick out the expanded clonotypes through TCR sequencing, the study relied on the ViraFEST assay. Healthy vaccine recipients had no prior SARS-CoV-2 infection, confirmed by negative nucleocapsid antibody tests before and after vaccination. PBMCs were cultured at fewer than 2.5 million per well in IMDM supplemented with approximately 5.4% human AB serum and 8.5 to 10 IU/ml IL-2, with approximately 9.2 ug/ml peptide pools added. Half of the culture medium was replaced with fresh IL-2-containing medium on days 3 and 7. After 10 days of culture, CD4+ T cells were isolated by negative selection with the EasySep CD4+ T cell isolation kit. PBMCs were separated from whole blood using Ficoll-Paque Plus gradient centrifugation and then either used fresh or cryopreserved at -140C. Culture conditions were generally each tested in triplicate wells.

The CDR3 measures 12 amino acids from cysteine to phenylalanine. The retained sequence is limited to the CDR3, 36 bases, with the frame set at the first base. Reading the germline V gene (reference sequence) gives CDR1 SGHNT and CDR2 YYREEE. V lost 0 bases and J lost 10 bases; the stretch between them is 8 bases long. The library was built by means of PCR. At the Johns Hopkins FTIC core, DNA from the cultured CD4+ T cells underwent TCR sequencing with the Oncomine TCR Beta short-read assay. The QIAamp micro DNA kit was used to extract genomic DNA from the cultured CD4+ T cells. Oncomine TCR Beta libraries from cultured CD4+ T cells were pooled using unique dual indexes and sequenced on an Illumina iSeq 100. The paper's processing steps were these. Non-productive sequences were removed, and CDR3s not starting with C, not ending with F or W, or shorter than 7 amino acids were discarded. The MANAFEST web application was used to identify antigen-specific clonotypes by comparing peptide-stimulated wells against reference wells and other culture wells. For a clone to be called positive, the clone needed an FDR below 0.05, an odds ratio above 5, and a productive frequency above 0.1% in at least two of three replicate wells. A clonotype was classed as cross-reactive if the clonotype showed significant expansion both in SARS-CoV-2 spike wells and in at least one common cold coronavirus spike condition. Using R version 3.6.1, CDR3 homology was evaluated through Levenshtein distances (stringdist) along with unrooted phylogenetic trees (ape). The raw public reads went through TCRdb reprocessing: fastp at Q25, MiXCR clone calling, in-frame beta chains kept. Rows merge per CDR3 protein into single entries with the most common DNA and genes. TCRdb assigned the V and J calls; the authors' analysis was not used. For this sample the table gives 25,000 to 30,000 distinct CDR3 sequences, of which roughly 60% were detected only once. The ten largest make up about a sixth of the sample.

What the study reported, not specific to this receptor: Although the median number of SARS-CoV-2-reactive clonotypes went up from more than 20 after infection to some 40 after vaccination, the increase was not significant. The study included relatively few convalescent patients and did not analyze early timepoints after natural infection. In convalescent patients, nearly all vaccine-specific clones (304 of 307) were found to be mono-reactive for SARS-CoV-2 spike rather than cross-reactive with common cold coronaviruses. Among convalescent patients, a median about 90% of the SARS-CoV-2-reactive clones seen after vaccination appeared only after vaccination, which suggests priming specific to the vaccine.

This sequence was found in a human donor who received a COVID-19 vaccine. Here the chain combines TRBV5-4 and TRBJ1-5; no D gene is confidently identified. Here the sequenced sample was CD4+ T cells from blood, cultured in vitro, taken after SARS-CoV-2 vaccination. Here is the DNA: TGTGCCAGCAGCTTGGACGACGGCCCCCAGCATTTT. This yields the protein CASSLDDGPQHF.